This T cell receptor (beta chain) was sequenced for a study of T cell changes during pregnancy in multiple sclerosis. CDR1 is SNHLY, CDR2 FYNNEI, per germline. The CDR3 extends over 11 amino acids. V was clipped by 2 bases and J by 8 bases, with 7 bases between them. Data came from immunoSEQ multiplex PCR; TCRdb stores just in-frame clones and leaves some out. The sample lists some 80,000 clones; 80% to 90% were seen once. The V gene is TRBV2, the J gene TRBJ2-7, with D unresolved. The clonotype was recovered from a female donor in good health, enrolled as a control in a pregnancy study. This specimen was peripheral blood, taken in the first trimester of pregnancy. The CDR3 sequence is CASSESQKQYF. The CDR3 DNA reads TGTGCCAGCAGTGAAAGTCAGAAGCAGTACTTC.